Listed below are T cell receptor beta chains from one sample, sequenced in a study of blood T cell repertoires in COVID-19. Assay used: immunoSEQ multiplex PCR; TCRdb lists only in-frame clones, some missing. The sample holds roughly 250,000 clones; roughly nine tenths are singletons and the top ten take roughly 2.5%. The specimen was PBMCs or T cells enriched from blood (not recorded which). All receptors come from a woman aged 18-30 years who had recovered from COVID-19. The CDR3 runs from the conserved cysteine through the conserved F or W. The D gene is left open where the match is weak. Rows may omit the clone size; those that give it use once, few, many or a size class.

V gene	D gene	clone size	J gene	CDR3 DNA	CDR3 protein
TRBV9	TRBD2	-	TRBJ2-5	TGTGCCAGCGGGAATAGCGGGGGGGCTGGAGAGACCCAGTACTTC	CASGNSGGAGETQYF
TRBV3-1/TRBV3-2	TRBD2	-	TRBJ2-3	TGTGCCAGCAGCCAAGCCTTCCGGGGGGGCGGCACAGATACGCAGTATTTT	CASSQAFRGGGTDTQYF
TRBV7-3	-	-	TRBJ1-2	TGTGCCAGCAGCTTAATTAAAACAGCAGGGTATATCTATGGCTACACCTTC	CASSLIKTAGYIYGYTF
TRBV5-1	-	-	TRBJ1-1	TGCGCCAGCAGCCGGGGGGCAAGGACTGAAGCTTTCTTT	CASSRGARTEAFF
TRBV2	-	once	TRBJ1-5	TGTGCCAGCAGTGAAGCGTTTCTTTCTTCCCGGACAGAATTTAGCAATCAGCCCCAGCATTTT	CASSEAFLSSRTEFSNQPQHF
TRBV4-2	-	-	TRBJ2-1	TGTGCCAGCAGCCAGGGGGCCCTCGAGCAGTTCTTC	CASSQGALEQFF
TRBV5-5	TRBD1	-	TRBJ2-1	TGTGCCAGCAGCTTGACAGGGGTAAATGAGCAGTTCTTC	CASSLTGVNEQFF
TRBV7-6	-	-	TRBJ2-7	TGTGCCAGCAGCTTAGGCAGGTACTACGAGCAGTACTTC	CASSLGRYYEQYF
TRBV10-3	-	-	TRBJ2-5	TGTGCCATCAGTGAGTCTGGCTTAGCGGAGACCCAGTACTTC	CAISESGLAETQYF
TRBV2	-	-	TRBJ1-2	TGTGCCAGCAGCCTCACCGAGGGATACGATGGCTACACCTTC	CASSLTEGYDGYTF
TRBV3-1/TRBV3-2	-	once	TRBJ2-2	TGTGCCAGCAGCCAAGACCCACGCAGGGGGGCCACCGGGGAGCTGTTTTTT	CASSQDPRRGATGELFF
TRBV10-3	TRBD2	-	TRBJ2-3	TGTGCCATCAGTGAGTCGGGGGAGGGCTTAGAGTATTTT	CAISESGEGLEYF
TRBV2	TRBD2	-	TRBJ2-2	TGTGCCAGCACGCCCCGGGCTAGCGGGGGGAACACCGGGGAGCTGTTTTTT	CASTPRASGGNTGELFF
TRBV9	-	-	TRBJ1-1	TGTGCCAGCAGCGTAGAGGACATAAGAAGGACTGAAGCTTTCTTT	CASSVEDIRRTEAFF
TRBV5-1	TRBD1	-	TRBJ2-2	TGCGCCAGCAGCTGGGGGACAGCTAACACCGGGGAGCTGTTTTTT	CASSWGTANTGELFF
TRBV20-1	-	-	TRBJ1-2	TGCAGTGCTAGTAACAGAATTAACTATGGCTACACCTTC	CSASNRINYGYTF
TRBV5-1	-	few	TRBJ1-6	TGCGCCAGCAGTAACGACAGCTCCAATAATTCACCCCTCCACTTT	CASSNDSSNNSPLHF
TRBV4-1	-	once	TRBJ1-3	TGCGCCAGCAGCCGGCCGGGGGGTACAGGAAACACCATATATTTT	CASSRPGGTGNTIYF
TRBV6-5	-	-	TRBJ2-2	TGTGCCAGCAGTCCCTCAGGATCCACCGGGGAGCTGTTTTTT	CASSPSGSTGELFF
TRBV11-2	-	-	TRBJ2-1	TGTGCCAGCAGCGCAGGACTGCAGTCCTACAATGAGCAGTTCTTC	CASSAGLQSYNEQFF
TRBV28	TRBD1	-	TRBJ2-1	TGTGCCAGCAGTCTCGACAGGGGTTCCTACAATGAGCAGTTCTTC	CASSLDRGSYNEQFF
TRBV6-2/TRBV6-3	-	-	TRBJ1-1	TGTGCCAGCAGTTACCCTCAGGGGAGAGCTTTCTTT	CASSYPQGRAFF
TRBV7-6	TRBD2	-	TRBJ2-1	TGTGCCAGCAGCTTAGCTTCCGGGACTATATACAATGAGCAGTTCTTC	CASSLASGTIYNEQFF
TRBV27	TRBD2	-	TRBJ2-3	TGTGCCAGCAAAACTAGCGGGGGGGGGAATACGCAGTATTTT	CASKTSGGGNTQYF
TRBV5-4	TRBD1	-	TRBJ2-7	TGTGCCAGCAGCTGGGGAGGGACAGGGGGCGCCTACGAGCAGTACTTC	CASSWGGTGGAYEQYF
TRBV10-3	TRBD1	-	TRBJ1-6	TGTGCCATCAGGGGACAGGGGAGGAATTCACCCCTCCACTTT	CAIRGQGRNSPLHF
TRBV12-5	-	-	TRBJ2-2	TGTGCTAGTGGTTTGCTACGGAGTCAGGGTACCGGGGAGCTGTTTTTT	CASGLLRSQGTGELFF
TRBV6-5	TRBD1	-	TRBJ1-4	TGTGCCAGCAGTCCCAGGGGGCAGGATGAAAAACTGTTTTTT	CASSPRGQDEKLFF
TRBV18	-	once	TRBJ1-1	TGTGCCAGCTTGTCTGGACAGAAAGGCACTGAAGCTTTCTTT	CASLSGQKGTEAFF
TRBV7-9	-	-	TRBJ2-2	TGTGCCAGCAGCTTAGGCGCCGCGAACACCGGGGAGCTGTTTTTT	CASSLGAANTGELFF
TRBV5-6	-	few	TRBJ1-5	TGTGCCAGCAGCTTCGGGGTATCCAATCAGCCCCAGCATTTT	CASSFGVSNQPQHF
TRBV11-2	-	-	TRBJ2-7	TGTGCCAGCAGCTTAGATCTCACTACTAGTGCCTACGAGCAGTACTTC	CASSLDLTTSAYEQYF
TRBV19	-	-	TRBJ1-1	TGTGCCAGTAGTATAGAGGCGGCGAACACTGAAGCTTTCTTT	CASSIEAANTEAFF
TRBV7-2	TRBD2	-	TRBJ2-3	TGTGCCAGCAGCTCCCAACGGGGGGGCCTCACAGATACGCAGTATTTT	CASSSQRGGLTDTQYF
TRBV29-1	TRBD2	-	TRBJ2-3	TGCAGCGTGGAACTAGCGGGGGGGGTAAATACGCAGTATTTT	CSVELAGGVNTQYF
TRBV19	TRBD2	-	TRBJ2-1	TGTGCCAGTAGACTAGCGGGGGGATACAATGAGCAGTTCTTC	CASRLAGGYNEQFF
TRBV19	-	-	TRBJ2-3	TGTGCCAGTAGTCCCCAGAATACAGATACGCAGTATTTT	CASSPQNTDTQYF
TRBV7-9	-	-	TRBJ1-5	TGTGCCAGCAGCTTGCTCAGGGGTAGGGATATTGGACAGCCCCAGCATTTT	CASSLLRGRDIGQPQHF
TRBV7-2	TRBD1	-	TRBJ1-4	TGTGCCAGCAGCTGGGGACAGGGTACCGAGAAACTGTTTTTT	CASSWGQGTEKLFF
TRBV28	-	once	TRBJ2-4	TGTGCCAGCAGACTCCCCGGTCAAAACATTCAGTACTTC	CASRLPGQNIQYF
TRBV6-5	TRBD2	-	TRBJ2-1	TGTGCCAGCAGGGAGCGGGGGGGCTTCTACAATGAGCAGTTCTTC	CASRERGGFYNEQFF
TRBV29-1	-	-	TRBJ1-2	TGCAGCGTTGAAGAGGGAAGGGGGAGTTACTATGGCTACACCTTC	CSVEEGRGSYYGYTF
TRBV6-6	TRBD1	-	TRBJ1-1	TGTGCCAGCAGTTACTCAGGGGGCGCGGGCACTGAAGCTTTCTTT	CASSYSGGAGTEAFF
TRBV9	TRBD1	-	TRBJ2-7	TGTGCCAGCAGCGCCAGGGGGCGCGACGAGCAGTACTTC	CASSARGRDEQYF
TRBV18	-	-	TRBJ1-4	TGTGCCAGCCTCCCAGCAACTAATGAAAAACTGTTTTTT	CASLPATNEKLFF
TRBV29-1	-	-	TRBJ1-1	TGCAGCGTTGAAGCCCCGGCGGGCACTGAAGCTTTCTTT	CSVEAPAGTEAFF
TRBV11-2	-	-	TRBJ2-7	TGTGCCAGCAGCCTCTACCGGGACAACTACGAGCAGTACTTC	CASSLYRDNYEQYF
TRBV28	-	-	TRBJ1-6	TGTGCCAGCAGTGTCAGCCTCAGGTCCTCACCCCTCCACTTT	CASSVSLRSSPLHF
TRBV23-1	-	-	TRBJ1-1	TGCGCCAGCAGTCAAACAGGGATATGCATGAACACTGAAGCTTTCTTT	CASSQTGICMNTEAFF
TRBV27	-	-	TRBJ2-7	TGTGCCAGCAGTAAACTGGACAGTTTCTACGAGCAGTACTTC	CASSKLDSFYEQYF
TRBV19	-	-	TRBJ1-1	TGTGCCAGTAGTATAGAAGGCCTCAGGGGAATGAACACTGAAGCTTTCTTT	CASSIEGLRGMNTEAFF
TRBV18	TRBD2	-	TRBJ2-7	TGTGCCAGCTCCCCGGGACTAGCGGTGTGGCAGTACTTC	CASSPGLAVWQYF
TRBV5-1	TRBD1	-	TRBJ2-2	TGCGCCAGCAGAGCCGACAAAACGGGGACAGTCACCGGGGAGCTGTTTTTT	CASRADKTGTVTGELFF
TRBV2	TRBD1	-	TRBJ1-5	TGTGCCAGCAGTGCAGGGACAGGGAAGCAGCCCCAGCATTTT	CASSAGTGKQPQHF
TRBV7-9	-	once	TRBJ1-6	TGTGCCAGCAGCCGACTCGAGGCTGGCGGGAATTCACCCCTCCACTTT	CASSRLEAGGNSPLHF
TRBV18	-	-	TRBJ1-5	TGTGCCAGCTCACCCGACAGTAATCAGCCCCAGCATTTT	CASSPDSNQPQHF